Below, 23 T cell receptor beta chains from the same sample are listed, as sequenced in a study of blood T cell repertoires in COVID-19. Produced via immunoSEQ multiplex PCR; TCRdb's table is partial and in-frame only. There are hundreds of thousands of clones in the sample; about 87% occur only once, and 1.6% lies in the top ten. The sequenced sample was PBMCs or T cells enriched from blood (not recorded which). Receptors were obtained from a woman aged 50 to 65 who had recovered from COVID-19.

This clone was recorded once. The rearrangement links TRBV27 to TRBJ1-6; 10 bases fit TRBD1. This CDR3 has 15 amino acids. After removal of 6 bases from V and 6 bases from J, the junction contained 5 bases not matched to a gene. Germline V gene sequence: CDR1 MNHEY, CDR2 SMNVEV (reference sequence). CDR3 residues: CASSPRQGANSPLHF. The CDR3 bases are TGTGCCAGCAGCCCGAGACAGGGGGCTAATTCACCCCTCCACTTT.

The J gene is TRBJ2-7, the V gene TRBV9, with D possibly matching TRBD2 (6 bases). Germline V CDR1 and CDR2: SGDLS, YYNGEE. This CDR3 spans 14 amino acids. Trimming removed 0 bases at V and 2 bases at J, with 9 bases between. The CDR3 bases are TGTGCCAGCAGCGTAGGTGGGGGGACCTACGAGCAGTACTTC. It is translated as CASSVGGGTYEQYF.

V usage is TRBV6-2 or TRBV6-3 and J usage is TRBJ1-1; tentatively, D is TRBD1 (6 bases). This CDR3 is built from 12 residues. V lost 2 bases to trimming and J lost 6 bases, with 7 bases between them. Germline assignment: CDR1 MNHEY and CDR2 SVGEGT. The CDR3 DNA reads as TGTGCCAGCAGTTACGGGACACCTGAAGCTTTCTTT. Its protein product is CASSYGTPEAFF.

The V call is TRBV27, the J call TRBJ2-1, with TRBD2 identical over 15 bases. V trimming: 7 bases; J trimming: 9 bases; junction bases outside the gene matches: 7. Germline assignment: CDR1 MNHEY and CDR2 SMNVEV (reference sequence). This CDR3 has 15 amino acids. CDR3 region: CASNYGTSGRSEQFF. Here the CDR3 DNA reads TGTGCCAGCAACTATGGGACTAGCGGGAGGTCTGAGCAGTTCTTC.

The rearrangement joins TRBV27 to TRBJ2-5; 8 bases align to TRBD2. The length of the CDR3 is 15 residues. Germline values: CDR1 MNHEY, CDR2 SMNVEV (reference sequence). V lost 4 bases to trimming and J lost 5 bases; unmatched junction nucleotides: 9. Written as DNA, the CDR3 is TGTGCCAGCAGTTCAGGTGCGGGGGGCTGGGAGACCCAGTACTTC. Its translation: CASSSGAGGWETQYF.

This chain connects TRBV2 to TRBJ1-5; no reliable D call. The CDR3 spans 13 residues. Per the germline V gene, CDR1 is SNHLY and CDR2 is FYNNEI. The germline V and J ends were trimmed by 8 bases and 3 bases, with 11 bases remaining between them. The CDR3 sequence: CASVASFNQPQHF. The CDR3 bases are TGTGCCAGCGTAGCGAGTTTCAATCAGCCCCAGCATTTT.

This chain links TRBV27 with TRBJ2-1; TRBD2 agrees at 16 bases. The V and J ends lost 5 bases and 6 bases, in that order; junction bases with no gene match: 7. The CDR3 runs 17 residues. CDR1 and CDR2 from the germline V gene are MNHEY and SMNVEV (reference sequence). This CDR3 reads CASSIGGLAGGVNEQFF. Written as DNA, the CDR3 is TGTGCCAGCAGTATCGGGGGACTAGCGGGAGGGGTCAATGAGCAGTTCTTC.

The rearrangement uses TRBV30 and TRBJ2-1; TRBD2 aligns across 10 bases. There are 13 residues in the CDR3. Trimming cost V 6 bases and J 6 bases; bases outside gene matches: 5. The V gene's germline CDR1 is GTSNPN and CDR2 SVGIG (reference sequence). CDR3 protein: CACKGLAVNEQFF. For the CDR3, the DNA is TGTGCCTGTAAAGGACTAGCGGTCAATGAGCAGTTCTTC. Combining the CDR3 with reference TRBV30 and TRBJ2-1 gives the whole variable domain SQTIHQWPATLVQPVGSPLSLECTVEGTSNPNLYWYRQAAGRGLQLLFYSVGIGQISSEVPQNLSASRPQDRQFILSSKKLLLSDSGFYLCACKGLAVNEQFFGPGTRLTVL.

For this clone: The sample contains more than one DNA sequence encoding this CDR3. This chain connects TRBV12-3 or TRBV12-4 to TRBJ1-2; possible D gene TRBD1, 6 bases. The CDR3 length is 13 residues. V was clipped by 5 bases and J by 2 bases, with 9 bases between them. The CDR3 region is CASSPGQNYGYTF. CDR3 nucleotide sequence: TGTGCCAGCAGTCCTGGACAGAACTATGGCTACACCTTC.

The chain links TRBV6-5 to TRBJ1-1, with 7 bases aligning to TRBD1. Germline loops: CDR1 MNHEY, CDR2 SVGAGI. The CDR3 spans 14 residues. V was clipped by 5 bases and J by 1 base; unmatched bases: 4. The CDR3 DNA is TGTGCCAGCAGTCCAGGGGGGACGAACACTGAAGCTTTCTTT. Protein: CASSPGGTNTEAFF.

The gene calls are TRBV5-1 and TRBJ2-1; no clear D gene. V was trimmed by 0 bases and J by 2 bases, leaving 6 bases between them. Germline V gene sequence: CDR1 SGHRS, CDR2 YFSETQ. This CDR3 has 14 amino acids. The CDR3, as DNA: TGCGCCAGCAGCTTGGAAAGCACCTACAATGAGCAGTTCTTC. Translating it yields CASSLESTYNEQFF.

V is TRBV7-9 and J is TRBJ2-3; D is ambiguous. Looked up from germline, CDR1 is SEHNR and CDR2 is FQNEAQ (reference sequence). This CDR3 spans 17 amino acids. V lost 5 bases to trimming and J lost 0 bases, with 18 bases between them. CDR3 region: CASSTPIVTTSTDTQYF. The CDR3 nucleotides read TGTGCCAGCAGCACCCCAATTGTTACTACTAGCACAGATACGCAGTATTTT.

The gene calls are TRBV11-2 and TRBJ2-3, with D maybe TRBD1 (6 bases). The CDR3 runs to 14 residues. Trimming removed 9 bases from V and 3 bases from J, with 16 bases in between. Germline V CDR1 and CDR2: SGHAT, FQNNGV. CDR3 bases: TGTGCCAGTGAACAGGGCCGCTCGACAGATACGCAGTATTTT. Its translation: CASEQGRSTDTQYF.

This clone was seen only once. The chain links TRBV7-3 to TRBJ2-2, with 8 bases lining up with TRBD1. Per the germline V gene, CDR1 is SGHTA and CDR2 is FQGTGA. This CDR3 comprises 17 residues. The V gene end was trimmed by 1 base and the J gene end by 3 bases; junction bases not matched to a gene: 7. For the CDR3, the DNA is TGTGCCAGCAGCTTAAATTCAGGGGGCATGGACACCGGGGAGCTGTTTTTT. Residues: CASSLNSGGMDTGELFF.

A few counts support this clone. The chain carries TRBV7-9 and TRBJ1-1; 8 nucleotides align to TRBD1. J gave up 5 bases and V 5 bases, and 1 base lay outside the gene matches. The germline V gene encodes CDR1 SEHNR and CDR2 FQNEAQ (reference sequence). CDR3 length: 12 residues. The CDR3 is CASSGQGTEAFF. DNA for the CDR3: TGTGCCAGCAGCGGACAGGGTACTGAAGCTTTCTTT.

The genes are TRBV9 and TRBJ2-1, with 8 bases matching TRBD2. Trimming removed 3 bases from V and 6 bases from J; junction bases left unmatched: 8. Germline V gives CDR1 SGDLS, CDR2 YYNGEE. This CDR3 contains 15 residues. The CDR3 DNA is TGTGCCAGCAGCGAGGAACGTAGCGGGACCAATGAGCAGTTCTTC. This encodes CASSEERSGTNEQFF. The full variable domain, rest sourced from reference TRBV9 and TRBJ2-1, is DSGVTQTPKHLITATGQRVTLRCSPRSGDLSVYWYQQSLDQGLQFLIQYYNGEERAKGNILERFSAQQFPDLHSELNLSSLELGDSALYFCASSEERSGTNEQFFGPGTRLTVL.

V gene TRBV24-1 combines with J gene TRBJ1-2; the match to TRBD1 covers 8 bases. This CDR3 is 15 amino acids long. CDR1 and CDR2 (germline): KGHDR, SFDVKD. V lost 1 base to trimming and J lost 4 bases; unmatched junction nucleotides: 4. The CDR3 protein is CATSDFSTGVYGYTF. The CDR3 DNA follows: TGTGCCACCAGTGATTTCTCGACAGGGGTCTATGGCTACACCTTC.

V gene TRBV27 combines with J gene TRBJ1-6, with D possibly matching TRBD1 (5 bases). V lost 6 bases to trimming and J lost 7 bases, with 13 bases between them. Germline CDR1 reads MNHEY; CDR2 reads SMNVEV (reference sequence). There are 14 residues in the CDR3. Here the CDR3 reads CASSNFGGNSPLHF. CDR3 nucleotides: TGTGCCAGCAGCAATTTCGGGGGGAATTCACCCCTCCACTTT.

CDR3 protein: CASSTRDSGGYTF. DNA of the CDR3: TGTGCCAGCAGTACAAGGGACAGTGGAGGCTACACCTTC. V is TRBV27 and J is TRBJ1-2; 7 bases line up with TRBD1. Germline CDR1 is MNHEY and CDR2 is SMNVEV (reference sequence). CDR3 length equals 13 residues. V lost 5 bases and J lost 8; bases outside the gene matches: 8.

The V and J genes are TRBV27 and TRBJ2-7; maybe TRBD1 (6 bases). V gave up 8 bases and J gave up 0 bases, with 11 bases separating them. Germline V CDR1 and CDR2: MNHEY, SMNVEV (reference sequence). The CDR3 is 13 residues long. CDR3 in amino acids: CASWGHPSYEQYF. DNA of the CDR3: TGTGCCAGCTGGGGACACCCCTCCTACGAGCAGTACTTC.

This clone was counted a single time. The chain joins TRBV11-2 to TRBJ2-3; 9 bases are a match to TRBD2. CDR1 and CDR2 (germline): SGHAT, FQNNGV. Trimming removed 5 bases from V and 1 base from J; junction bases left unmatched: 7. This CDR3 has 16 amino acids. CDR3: CASSPNRLAGTDTQYF. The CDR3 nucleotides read TGTGCCAGCAGCCCCAATCGACTAGCGGGCACAGATACGCAGTATTTT.

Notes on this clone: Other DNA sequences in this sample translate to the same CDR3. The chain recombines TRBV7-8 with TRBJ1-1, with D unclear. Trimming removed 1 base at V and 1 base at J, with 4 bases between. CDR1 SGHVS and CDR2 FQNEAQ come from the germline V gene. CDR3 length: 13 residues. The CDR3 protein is CASSLGRNTEAFF. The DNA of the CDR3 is TGTGCCAGCAGCTTAGGCAGGAACACTGAAGCTTTCTTT.

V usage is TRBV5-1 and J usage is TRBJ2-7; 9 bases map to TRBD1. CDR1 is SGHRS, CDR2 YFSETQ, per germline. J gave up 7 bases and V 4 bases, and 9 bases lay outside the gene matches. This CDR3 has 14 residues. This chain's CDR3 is CASSQDRGFGEQYF. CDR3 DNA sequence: TGCGCCAGCAGCCAGGACAGGGGATTTGGGGAGCAGTACTTC.